This T cell receptor beta chain was obtained from a study of OX40 agonist ivuxolimab in advanced cancers. Study-wide findings and caveats: The study observed clonal expansion of CD4+ and CD8+ blood T cells by week 6 at 0.1 to 3.0 mg/kg.

This CDR3 is built from 16 residues. Trimming took 0 bases from V and 8 from J; bases not matched to a gene: 9. The germline V gene encodes CDR1 SGHRS and CDR2 YFSETQ. A word on this clone: The antigen is not known.

Using immunoSEQ multiplex PCR, the repertoire was profiled, and TCRdb retains in-frame clones only, with some absent. The table has over 55,000 clones, approximately 80% seen once. The sample consisted of CD4+ or CD8+ T cells sorted from blood, taken in a trial of the OX40 agonist ivuxolimab. This clonotype was sampled from an adult with an advanced solid tumor such as melanoma, head and neck, liver or kidney cancer. The rearrangement links TRBV5-1 to TRBJ1-2; TRBD1 agrees at 11 bases. The CDR3 bases are TGCGCCAGCAGCTTGGCCGGGACAGGGGGAGGTTACGGCTACACCTTC. It is translated as CASSLAGTGGGYGYTF.